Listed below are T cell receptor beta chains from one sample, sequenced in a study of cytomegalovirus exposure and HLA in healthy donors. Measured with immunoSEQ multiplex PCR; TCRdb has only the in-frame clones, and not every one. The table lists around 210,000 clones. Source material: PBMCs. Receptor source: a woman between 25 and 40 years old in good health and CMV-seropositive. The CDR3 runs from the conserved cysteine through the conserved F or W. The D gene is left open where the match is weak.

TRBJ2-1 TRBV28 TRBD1 CASRSPTGKNNEQFF TGTGCCAGCAGATCACCGACAGGGAAGAACAATGAGCAGTTCTTC
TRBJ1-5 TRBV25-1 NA CASSGSRDNSNQPQHF TGTGCCAGCAGTGGAAGCAGGGATAATAGCAATCAGCCCCAGCATTTT
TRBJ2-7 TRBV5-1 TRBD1 CASSLTDRAGSEQYF TGCGCCAGCAGCTTAACCGACAGGGCGGGTTCCGAGCAGTACTTC
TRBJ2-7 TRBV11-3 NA CASSAGNYEQYF TGTGCCAGCTCCGCGGGGAACTACGAGCAGTACTTC
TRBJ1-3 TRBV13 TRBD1 CASSTPQLLSGQGPGNTIYF TGTGCCAGCAGCACACCCCAGCTTTTATCGGGACAGGGACCTGGAAACACCATATATTTT
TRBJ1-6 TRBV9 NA CASSVDFASDTLHF TGTGCCAGCAGCGTAGATTTCGCGTCCGACACCCTCCACTTT
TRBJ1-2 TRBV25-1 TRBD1 CASSELSGGASLYGYTF TGTGCCAGCAGTGAATTGTCAGGGGGCGCTTCCCTCTATGGCTACACCTTC
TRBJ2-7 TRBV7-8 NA CASSFSSGFASYEQYF TGTGCCAGCAGCTTTAGTTCGGGATTTGCCTCCTACGAGCAGTACTTC
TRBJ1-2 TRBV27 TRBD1 CASRTWTGNYGYTF TGTGCCAGCAGGACCTGGACAGGAAACTATGGCTACACCTTC
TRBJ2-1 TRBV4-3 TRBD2 CASSQGYSGGNEQFF TGCGCCAGCAGCCAAGGTTATAGCGGGGGAAATGAGCAGTTCTTC
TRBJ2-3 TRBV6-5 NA CASRNRATDTQYF TGTGCCAGCAGAAACAGGGCAACAGATACGCAGTATTTT
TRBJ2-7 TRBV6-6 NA CASSSDSGEQYF TGTGCCAGCAGTTCCGACAGCGGGGAGCAGTACTTC
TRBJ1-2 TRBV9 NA CASSVRDGRGYTF TGTGCCAGCAGCGTCCGGGATGGGAGAGGCTACACCTTC
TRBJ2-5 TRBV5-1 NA CASSFATGFIQTQYF TGCGCCAGCAGCTTCGCGACGGGATTCATACAGACCCAGTACTTC
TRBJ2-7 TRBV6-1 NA CASTRLSDSYEQYF TGTGCCAGCACCCGCTTAAGCGACTCCTACGAGCAGTACTTC
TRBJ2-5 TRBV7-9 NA CASSQGGLVETQYF TGTGCCAGCAGCCAGGGGGGACTAGTTGAGACCCAGTACTTC
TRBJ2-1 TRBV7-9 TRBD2 CASSLGGGLDEQFF TGTGCCAGCAGCTTGGGGGGAGGGCTGGATGAGCAGTTCTTC
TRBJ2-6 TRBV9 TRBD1 CASSVATGTGVNVLTF TGTGCCAGCAGCGTAGCTACCGGGACAGGGGTCAACGTCCTGACTTTC
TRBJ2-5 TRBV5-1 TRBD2 CASSPTTSGGGETQYF TGCGCCAGCAGCCCGACGACTAGCGGGGGGGGAGAGACCCAGTACTTC
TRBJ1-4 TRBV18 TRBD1 CASSPPQGAAKLFF TGTGCCAGCTCACCACCACAGGGGGCTGCAAAACTGTTTTTT
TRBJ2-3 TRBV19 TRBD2 CASSIAGGLGDTQYF TGTGCCAGTAGTATAGCGGGGGGGCTTGGAGATACGCAGTATTTT
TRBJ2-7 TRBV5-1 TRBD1 CASSLEGGLTYEQYF TGCGCCAGCAGCTTGGAAGGGGGCCTAACCTACGAGCAGTACTTC
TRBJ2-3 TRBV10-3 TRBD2 CAIRTSGGEQIDTQYF TGTGCCATCAGGACTAGCGGGGGCGAACAAATAGATACGCAGTATTTT
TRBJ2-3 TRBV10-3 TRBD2 CAGGGVEDTQYF TGCGCGGGCGGGGGGGTGGAGGATACGCAGTATTTT
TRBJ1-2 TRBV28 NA CASSTVPRAYGYTF TGTGCCAGCAGTACCGTCCCGCGAGCCTATGGCTACACCTTC
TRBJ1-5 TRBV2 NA CASRFRGSNQPQHF TGTGCCAGCAGATTCCGGGGAAGCAATCAGCCCCAGCATTTT
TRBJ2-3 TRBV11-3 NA CASSLGTGRGDTQYF TGTGCCAGCAGCTTAGGGACAGGGAGGGGGGATACGCAGTATTTT
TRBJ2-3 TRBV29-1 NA CSVARGEVTDTQYF TGCAGCGTTGCCAGGGGGGAGGTCACAGATACGCAGTATTTT
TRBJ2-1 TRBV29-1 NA CSGADYYNEQFF TGCAGCGGTGCTGACTACTACAATGAGCAGTTCTTC
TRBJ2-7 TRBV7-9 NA CASSLEHEQYF TGTGCCAGCAGCTTAGAGCACGAGCAGTACTTC
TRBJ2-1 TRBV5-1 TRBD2 CASSRLAPNEQFF TGCGCCAGCAGCCGACTAGCCCCCAATGAGCAGTTCTTC
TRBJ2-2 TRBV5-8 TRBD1 CASSLFADRGNTGELFF TGTGCCAGCAGCTTGTTCGCCGACAGGGGAAACACCGGGGAGCTGTTTTTT
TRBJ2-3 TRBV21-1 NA CASSNLRGITDTQYF TGTGCCAGCAGCAACCTCCGGGGTATCACAGATACGCAGTATTTT
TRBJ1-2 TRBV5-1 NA CASSLLGAGTNYGYTF TGCGCCAGCAGCTTGTTAGGGGCAGGAACTAACTATGGCTACACCTTC
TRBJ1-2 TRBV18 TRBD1 CASSPGTGGDYGYTF TGTGCCAGCTCACCCGGGACAGGGGGGGACTATGGCTACACCTTC
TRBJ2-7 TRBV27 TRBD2 CASKPSGSRYEQYF TGTGCCAGCAAGCCCAGCGGGAGTAGGTACGAGCAGTACTTC
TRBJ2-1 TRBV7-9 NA CASSLETSYNEQFF TGTGCCAGCAGCTTGGAGACTAGCTACAATGAGCAGTTCTTC
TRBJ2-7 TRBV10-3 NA CAISETGHISYEQYF TGTGCCATCAGTGAGACGGGACATATATCCTACGAGCAGTACTTC
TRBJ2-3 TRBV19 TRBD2 CASSRESSGSDTQYF TGTGCCAGTAGTAGGGAATCTAGCGGGAGTGATACGCAGTATTTT
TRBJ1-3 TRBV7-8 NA CASRLPGRESGNTIYF TGTGCCAGCAGGCTACCAGGGCGGGAGTCTGGAAACACCATATATTTT
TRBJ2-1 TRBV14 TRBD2 CASSRERGLFNEQFF TGTGCCAGCAGCCGGGAGCGGGGGCTGTTCAATGAGCAGTTCTTC
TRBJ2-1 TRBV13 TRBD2 CASSPSGASYNEQFF TGTGCCAGCAGCCCTAGCGGGGCATCCTACAATGAGCAGTTCTTC